Listed below are T cell receptor beta chains from one sample, sequenced in a study of blood T cells in healthy people across ages. TCRdb called the 5' RACE reads again in MiXCR, with one record for every CDR3 protein. This sample has some 1.8 million distinct CDR3 sequences, with roughly two fifths found just once. The specimen was blood. The receptors here all came from a human donor in good health. Each CDR3 is given with its conserved first and last residue. D genes are given only for firm matches. The size entry is marked missing in some rows and otherwise reads once, few, many or a size class.

CDR3nt: TGCAGTGCTAATCCCACGACTAGCGGGGGAGCTGAGCAGTTCTTC
CDR3aa: CSANPTTSGGAEQFF
len: 15
j_gene: TRBJ2-1
abundance: .
v_gene: TRBV20-1
d_gene: TRBD2

CDR3nt: TGTGCCAGCAGCTTGGAAAAGGGGGCAGTTGCTTTCTTT
CDR3aa: CASSLEKGAVAFF
len: 13
j_gene: TRBJ1-1
abundance: once
v_gene: TRBV5-6
d_gene: TRBD1

CDR3nt: TGCGGTGCTAGAGACGGGACAGGGGCCTACGAGCAGTACTTC
CDR3aa: CGARDGTGAYEQYF
len: 14
j_gene: TRBJ2-7
abundance: .
v_gene: TRBV20-1
d_gene: TRBD1

CDR3nt: TGTGCCAGCAGTACCCAGCCACCGACAGTCTTCACAGATGCGCAGTATTTT
CDR3aa: CASSTQPPTVFTDAQYF
len: 17
j_gene: TRBJ2-3
abundance: .
v_gene: TRBV12-3/TRBV12-4
d_gene: .

CDR3nt: TGTGCCAGCAGTTATCCTCGCAGGGGGAACACTGAAGCTTTCTTT
CDR3aa: CASSYPRRGNTEAFF
len: 15
j_gene: TRBJ1-1
abundance: .
v_gene: TRBV6-6
d_gene: .

CDR3nt: TGTGCCAGCAGGTTGGGGACTAGCGAAGGGCAGTTCTTC
CDR3aa: CASRLGTSEGQFF
len: 13
j_gene: TRBJ2-1
abundance: few
v_gene: TRBV6-2/TRBV6-3
d_gene: TRBD2

CDR3nt: TGTGCCAGCAGCCAATATCGGGGTAGTGAGCAGTTCTTC
CDR3aa: CASSQYRGSEQFF
len: 13
j_gene: TRBJ2-1
abundance: .
v_gene: TRBV6-5
d_gene: .

CDR3nt: TGTGCCAGCAGCCACCCAGGGGGCGACTATGGCTACACCTTC
CDR3aa: CASSHPGGDYGYTF
len: 14
j_gene: TRBJ1-2
abundance: .
v_gene: TRBV3-1
d_gene: TRBD1

CDR3nt: TGTGCCAGCAGCTTGTCCGGGGCCGACTACGAGCAGTACTTC
CDR3aa: CASSLSGADYEQYF
len: 14
j_gene: TRBJ2-7
abundance: .
v_gene: TRBV5-6
d_gene: .

CDR3nt: TGTGCCAGCACCTCACGGGGCATACGGCTCGCAGCGGAGACCCAGTACTTC
CDR3aa: CASTSRGIRLAAETQYF
len: 17
j_gene: TRBJ2-5
abundance: .
v_gene: TRBV5-5
d_gene: .

CDR3nt: TGTGCCAGCAGCTCCCAAACTCAGGATACGCAGTATTTT
CDR3aa: CASSSQTQDTQYF
len: 13
j_gene: TRBJ2-3
abundance: few
v_gene: TRBV5-5
d_gene: .

CDR3nt: TGTGCCAGCCAAAGGGCGTCTCAAGAGACCCAGTACTTC
CDR3aa: CASQRASQETQYF
len: 13
j_gene: TRBJ2-5
abundance: .
v_gene: TRBV11-3
d_gene: .

CDR3nt: TGTGCCAGCAACAGGGACGGACCAGATACGCAGTATTTT
CDR3aa: CASNRDGPDTQYF
len: 13
j_gene: TRBJ2-3
abundance: .
v_gene: TRBV2
d_gene: .

CDR3nt: TGTGCCAGCAGTCCTCTGGCGGGTTTCCCCACAGATACGCAGTATTTT
CDR3aa: CASSPLAGFPTDTQYF
len: 16
j_gene: TRBJ2-3
abundance: .
v_gene: TRBV6-4
d_gene: .

CDR3nt: TGTGCCAGCAGCGGAACTATTGATCAAGAGACCCAGTACTTC
CDR3aa: CASSGTIDQETQYF
len: 14
j_gene: TRBJ2-5
abundance: .
v_gene: TRBV9
d_gene: .

CDR3nt: TGTGCCAGCAGCCTGACCTTCGACAGTGAAGCTTTCTTT
CDR3aa: CASSLTFDSEAFF
len: 13
j_gene: TRBJ1-1
abundance: .
v_gene: TRBV7-9
d_gene: .

CDR3nt: TGTGCCATCAGTGAGCCGGGACTAGCGGGGGTACTGCAAGAGACCCAGTACTTC
CDR3aa: CAISEPGLAGVLQETQYF
len: 18
j_gene: TRBJ2-5
abundance: .
v_gene: TRBV10-3
d_gene: TRBD2

CDR3nt: TGCAGTGGACCGACAGGGATCGGCTACGAGCAGTACTTC
CDR3aa: CSGPTGIGYEQYF
len: 13
j_gene: TRBJ2-7
abundance: .
v_gene: TRBV20-1
d_gene: TRBD1

CDR3nt: TGTGCCAGCAATTTCGAGGGTCGGGAGCAGTTCTTC
CDR3aa: CASNFEGREQFF
len: 12
j_gene: TRBJ2-1
abundance: .
v_gene: TRBV12-3/TRBV12-4
d_gene: .

CDR3nt: TGTGCCGCCAGTGATTCCAATCGGGGCTACACCTTC
CDR3aa: CAASDSNRGYTF
len: 12
j_gene: TRBJ1-2
abundance: few
v_gene: TRBV24-1
d_gene: .

CDR3nt: TGTGCCAGCAGTCCGATAGACGATTCACCCCTCCACTTT
CDR3aa: CASSPIDDSPLHF
len: 13
j_gene: TRBJ1-6
abundance: few
v_gene: TRBV27
d_gene: .

CDR3nt: TGTGCCAGCAGTCGCCGGGGCCCCCAGCATTTT
CDR3aa: CASSRRGPQHF
len: 11
j_gene: TRBJ1-5
abundance: .
v_gene: TRBV28
d_gene: .

CDR3nt: TGTGCCAGCAGCCTCTCCTCCGGGGAGCTGTTTTTT
CDR3aa: CASSLSSGELFF
len: 12
j_gene: TRBJ2-2
abundance: .
v_gene: TRBV4-2
d_gene: .

CDR3nt: TGCGCCAGCAGCTTGGTTAGCGGGGGGGCGTTGAATGAGCAGTTCTTC
CDR3aa: CASSLVSGGALNEQFF
len: 16
j_gene: TRBJ2-1
abundance: .
v_gene: TRBV5-1
d_gene: TRBD2

CDR3nt: TGTGCCAGCAGCGTAGGACTAGCGGGGGCTCTAAGGGATGAGCAGTTCTTC
CDR3aa: CASSVGLAGALRDEQFF
len: 17
j_gene: TRBJ2-1
abundance: few
v_gene: TRBV9
d_gene: TRBD2

CDR3nt: TGTGCCAGCAATCTCAGGGGATCCTACAATGAGCAGTTCTTC
CDR3aa: CASNLRGSYNEQFF
len: 14
j_gene: TRBJ2-1
abundance: many
v_gene: TRBV12-3/TRBV12-4
d_gene: .

CDR3nt: TGTGCCAGCACTCGCGGGGGGGGCTATGGTGAGCAGTTCTTC
CDR3aa: CASTRGGGYGEQFF
len: 14
j_gene: TRBJ2-1
abundance: few
v_gene: TRBV7-9
d_gene: TRBD2

CDR3nt: TGTGCCAGCAGTTTCTCAGGGGAGGAGGCCTATGGCTACACCTTC
CDR3aa: CASSFSGEEAYGYTF
len: 15
j_gene: TRBJ1-2
abundance: .
v_gene: TRBV28
d_gene: .

CDR3nt: TGTGCCAGCAACTCTGCCCCGGGGCAGGACGATAACTACGGCTACACCTTC
CDR3aa: CASNSAPGQDDNYGYTF
len: 17
j_gene: TRBJ1-2
abundance: .
v_gene: TRBV25-1
d_gene: .

CDR3nt: TGTGCCAGCAGCTTAGGATTACAGGGGGAGGCCCAGTACTTC
CDR3aa: CASSLGLQGEAQYF
len: 14
j_gene: TRBJ2-5
abundance: .
v_gene: TRBV7-2
d_gene: TRBD1

CDR3nt: TGTGCCAGCAGCTTAAGTACGCGACCTACCGGTAATCAGCCCCAGCATTTT
CDR3aa: CASSLSTRPTGNQPQHF
len: 17
j_gene: TRBJ1-5
abundance: .
v_gene: TRBV7-8
d_gene: .

CDR3nt: TGCGCCAGCAGCCAAGGATTCCGAGGAAACTACGAGCAGTACTTC
CDR3aa: CASSQGFRGNYEQYF
len: 15
j_gene: TRBJ2-7
abundance: .
v_gene: TRBV4-3
d_gene: .

CDR3nt: TGTGCCAGCTCAACTGGACAGGGGGCCGGAGTATTTTACGAGCGGTACTTC
CDR3aa: CASSTGQGAGVFYERYF
len: 17
j_gene: TRBJ2-5
abundance: .
v_gene: TRBV18
d_gene: TRBD1

CDR3nt: TGCGCCAGCAGCTCGGAACCCCAGGGGCTGGACACTGAAGCTTTCTTT
CDR3aa: CASSSEPQGLDTEAFF
len: 16
j_gene: TRBJ1-1
abundance: .
v_gene: TRBV5-1
d_gene: .

CDR3nt: TGTGCCAGCAGCGTTAGTAGGTCCTACAATGAGCAGTTCTTC
CDR3aa: CASSVSRSYNEQFF
len: 14
j_gene: TRBJ2-1
abundance: many
v_gene: TRBV7-7
d_gene: .

CDR3nt: TGTGCCAGCAGTTTTACACAGCGGATAGATACGCAGTATTTT
CDR3aa: CASSFTQRIDTQYF
len: 14
j_gene: TRBJ2-3
abundance: once
v_gene: TRBV27
d_gene: .

CDR3nt: TGCGCCAGCAAGGACATAGGGACAGGGGTTTACTACGAGCAGTACTTC
CDR3aa: CASKDIGTGVYYEQYF
len: 16
j_gene: TRBJ2-7
abundance: .
v_gene: TRBV4-1
d_gene: TRBD1